A single TCR beta chain is shown here with its context. These data originate in a study of blood T cells in healthy people across ages. The CDR3 covers 13 residues. Trimming stripped 5 bases from V and 2 bases from J, with 10 bases between. Germline V gives CDR1 SGHTA, CDR2 FQGTGA. Then a second PCR, running roughly 7 to 11 cycles, was carried out with a sample-barcoded 5' primer and a J-beta primer mix. TCRdb reanalysed the 5' RACE reads using MiXCR and keeps one entry per CDR3 protein. The table shows about 1.1 million distinct CDR3 sequences, with around two fifths occurring only once. The receptor comes from a man aged 18 to 35 in good health. This chain connects TRBV7-3 to TRBJ2-7; D is unresolved. Material for sequencing was blood. The CDR3 region has the DNA TGTGCCAGCAGCCGATCACATGCCTACGAGCAGTACTTC. Its protein is CASSRSHAYEQYF.